This T cell receptor (beta chain) was recovered during a study of T-cell memory formation after mild COVID-19. In its sample, this clonotype was seen a few times. TCRdb reanalysed the 5' RACE reads using MiXCR and keeps one entry per CDR3 protein. The data show about 360,000 distinct CDR3 sequences, 13% to 15% seen once. CDR1 ENHRY and CDR2 SYGVKD come from the germline V gene. Trimming shortened V by 8 bases and J by 4 bases, and 7 bases separated the two germline ends. This CDR3 has 11 residues. The chain links TRBV10-3 to TRBJ2-3; D call uncertain. The source material was PBMCs or a T cell subset sorted from them (not recorded which). This clonotype originated in a young man who had mild COVID-19 (a few samples of this study predate the infection). Cell type and time point are not known. The CDR3, as DNA: TGTGCCATCCAGGATGCAGATACGCAGTATTTT. Protein sequence: CAIQDADTQYF.